Each of the 11 T cell receptor beta chains below was sequenced from the same sample in a study of cytomegalovirus exposure and HLA in healthy donors (dated 2017 in TCRdb). Library preparation employed the immunoSEQ multiplex PCR assay. For the multiplex PCR, a mixture combining 60 forward primers for TCR Vbeta segments and 13 reverse primers for TCR Jbeta segments was used. What TCRdb holds here is the immuneACCESS table cut down to in-frame rearrangements. Part of the clones is not present; checked against another copy, under half of the missing clones reflect an unresolved V gene, and the others are unexplained. The sample yields about 130,000 clones; around 80% were counted once. The top ten constitute about 2% of the sample. The sequenced sample was PBMCs. The receptors were sampled from a man younger than 30 in good health and CMV-seronegative.

V and J are TRBV11-3 and TRBJ2-3; unclear D gene. Germline values: CDR1 SGHNT, CDR2 YENEEA. Between the trimmed V and J ends, which lost 1 base and 0 bases, there was a span of 14 bases. The CDR3 spans 17 residues. The CDR3, as DNA: TGTGCCAGCAGCTTAGGGGTAGGTCTTAGCAGCACAGATACGCAGTATTTT. Protein: CASSLGVGLSSTDTQYF.

This rearrangement joins TRBV28 to TRBJ2-3; 8 bases agree with TRBD1. Unmatched junction bases numbered 3, after V lost 3 bases and J lost 1 base. The CDR3 runs 15 residues. Per germline, CDR1 MDHEN and CDR2 SYDVKM. CDR3 sequence (DNA): TGTGCCAGCAGTTTCAGACAGGGGCGCACAGATACGCAGTATTTT. Its protein is CASSFRQGRTDTQYF.

This clone was picked up a small number of times. The V gene is TRBV4-2, the J gene TRBJ2-7; D uncertain. CDR3 size: 13 residues. V shed 0 bases and J shed 6 bases, with 9 bases lying between them. Germline loops: CDR1 LGHNA, CDR2 YNFKEQ. The CDR3 region is CASSQDEKSEQYF. For the CDR3, the DNA is TGTGCCAGCAGCCAAGATGAGAAGAGCGAGCAGTACTTC.

The rearrangement links TRBV10-3 to TRBJ2-1; the match to TRBD2 covers 10 bases. V dropped 10 bases and J dropped 0; count of bases not matched to a gene: 3. Germline CDR1 and CDR2: ENHRY and SYGVKD. The CDR3 is 14 residues long. The CDR3 DNA follows: TGTGCCAACCAGCGGGAGGGCTCCTACAATGAGCAGTTCTTC. It yields the protein CANQREGSYNEQFF.

The chain couples TRBV6-6 to TRBJ2-5, with 7 bases matching TRBD2. The tail of the sequence fits TRBJ2-7 better, so the J call may be wrong. Germline V gene sequence: CDR1 MNHNY, CDR2 SVGAGI (reference sequence). This CDR3 comprises 14 residues. CDR3 bases: TGTGCCAGCAGTTCATCTAGCGGTTCCTACGAGCAGTACTTC. Protein sequence: CASSSSSGSYEQYF.

The gene calls are TRBV5-4 and TRBJ2-6; a possible D gene is TRBD1 (6 bases). The CDR3 is 13 amino acids. Trimming took 1 base from V and 8 from J, leaving 7 bases between them. Germline V gives CDR1 SGHNT, CDR2 YYREEE (reference sequence). CDR3 region: CASSLQGTNVLTF. The CDR3 DNA is TGTGCCAGCAGCTTGCAGGGGACCAACGTCCTGACTTTC. Drawing the rest from reference TRBV5-4 and TRBJ2-6, the complete variable domain is ETGVTQSPTHLIKTRGQQVTLRCSSQSGHNTVSWYQQALGQGPQFIFQYYREEENGRGNFPPRFSGLQFPNYSSELNVNALELDDSALYLCASSLQGTNVLTFGAGSRLTVL.

The genes are TRBV5-1 and TRBJ2-3, with 7 bases lining up with TRBD1. Germline CDR1 reads SGHRS; CDR2 reads YFSETQ. The CDR3 is made up of 16 amino acids. The J segment lost 2 bases and the V segment lost 3 bases, leaving 9 bases of the junction unmatched. The CDR3 here is CASSSPPGTDTDTQYF. CDR3 DNA sequence: TGCGCCAGCAGCTCCCCCCCGGGGACAGACACAGATACGCAGTATTTT.

The V and J genes are TRBV18 and TRBJ1-1, with D uncertain. Germline CDR1 and CDR2: KGHSH and LQKENI. The CDR3 sequence is 12 residues long. V was pared by 8 bases and J by 1 base, with 8 bases between. The CDR3 spells CASHRGNTEAFF. The CDR3 region has the DNA TGTGCCAGCCACCGGGGGAACACTGAAGCTTTCTTT. Combining the CDR3 with reference TRBV18 and TRBJ1-1 gives the whole variable domain NAGVMQNPRHLVRRRGQEARLRCSPMKGHSHVYWYRQLPEEGLKFMVYLQKENIIDESGMPKERFSAEFPKEGPSILRIQQVVRGDSAAYFCASHRGNTEAFFGQGTRLTVV.

This clone was recorded only once. V and J are TRBV13 and TRBJ1-6, with 8 bases aligning to TRBD1. There are 16 residues in the CDR3. Germline V lookup: CDR1 PRHDT, CDR2 FYEKMQ (reference sequence). With 4 bases clipped from V and 5 bases from J, the junction kept 7 bases outside the gene matches. The CDR3 coding sequence is TGTGCCAGCAGCTACTACAGGGGGTCCGATAATTCACCCCTCCACTTT. Its protein product is CASSYYRGSDNSPLHF.

This chain connects TRBV28 to TRBJ2-1, with 7 nucleotides matching TRBD2. The ends lost 6 bases at V and 9 bases at J; junction bases unmatched: 11. Germline V gene lookup returns CDR1 MDHEN and CDR2 SYDVKM. The CDR3 runs to 14 residues. This CDR3 is CASRPAGAVVEQFF. For the CDR3, the DNA is TGTGCCAGCAGGCCTGCGGGAGCTGTGGTTGAGCAGTTCTTC.

The chain joins TRBV7-9 to TRBJ1-4, with 7 bases fitting TRBD1. Germline trimming cut 6 bases from V and 7 bases from J; bases unmatched to any gene: 5. CDR1 and CDR2 (germline): SEHNR, FQNEAQ (reference sequence). CDR3 length equals 13 residues. This chain's CDR3 is CASRSRTGEKLFF. The CDR3 DNA is TGTGCCAGCAGAAGCAGGACAGGTGAAAAACTGTTTTTT.